These T cell receptor beta chains were read from a single sample in a study of neurological immune-mediated disorders. TCRdb reprocessed the 5' RACE reads with MiXCR, giving one entry per CDR3 protein. The sample includes 55,000 to 70,000 distinct CDR3 sequences, around 3.9% of them seen just once. Sequenced sample: PBMCs. These receptor sequences come from a man younger than 40 with multiple sclerosis. The CDR3 runs from the conserved cysteine through the conserved F or W. The order of the fields is J gene, clone size, V gene, D gene, CDR3 DNA, CDR3 protein. D genes are given only for firm matches. The listing skips clone size in some rows; elsewhere it reads once, few, many or a size class.

J gene: TRBJ1-1; clone size: many; V gene: TRBV10-3; D gene: -; CDR3 DNA: TGTGCCATCAGTGAGTCCCCGAACACTGAAGCTTTCTTT; CDR3 protein: CAISESPNTEAFF
J gene: TRBJ1-3; clone size: many; V gene: TRBV3-1; D gene: -; CDR3 DNA: TGTGCCAGCAGCCAGAGGGGGGAGAACACCATATATTTT; CDR3 protein: CASSQRGENTIYF
J gene: TRBJ1-1; clone size: many; V gene: TRBV5-1; D gene: -; CDR3 DNA: TGCGCCAGCAGCATAGATATAGGTGAAGCTTTCTTT; CDR3 protein: CASSIDIGEAFF
J gene: TRBJ1-5; clone size: few; V gene: TRBV24-1; D gene: -; CDR3 DNA: TGTGCCACCAGTGAAGGGGGTTTCAATCAGCCCCAGAATTTT; CDR3 protein: CATSEGGFNQPQNF
J gene: TRBJ2-5; clone size: many; V gene: TRBV6-5; D gene: -; CDR3 DNA: TGTGCCAGCAGTTACTATTTCTCCGATCGTCACAGGGAGACCCAGTACTTC; CDR3 protein: CASSYYFSDRHRETQYF
J gene: TRBJ2-3; clone size: many; V gene: TRBV7-6; D gene: TRBD2; CDR3 DNA: TGTGCCAGCAGCTTAGTGGGGGGGTATGTAGATACGCAGTATTTT; CDR3 protein: CASSLVGGYVDTQYF
J gene: TRBJ1-1; clone size: many; V gene: TRBV29-1; D gene: -; CDR3 DNA: TGCAGCGTTGAGATTGAGTTGAACACTGAAGCTTTCTTT; CDR3 protein: CSVEIELNTEAFF
J gene: TRBJ2-7; clone size: many; V gene: TRBV3-1; D gene: -; CDR3 DNA: TGTGCCAGCAGCCCGTTTTTGGGCTCCTACGAGCAGTACTTC; CDR3 protein: CASSPFLGSYEQYF
J gene: TRBJ1-6; clone size: many; V gene: TRBV5-1; D gene: TRBD1; CDR3 DNA: TGCGCCAGCAGCTTTCACGACAGGGATAATTCACCCCTCCACTTT; CDR3 protein: CASSFHDRDNSPLHF
J gene: TRBJ2-3; clone size: many; V gene: TRBV5-1; D gene: -; CDR3 DNA: TGCGCCAGCAGCTTGCAAGGCCCTAGCACAGATACGCAGTATTTT; CDR3 protein: CASSLQGPSTDTQYF
J gene: TRBJ2-7; clone size: many; V gene: TRBV5-1; D gene: -; CDR3 DNA: TGCGCCAGCAGCTTGGCCTTGGAGGTTCCCTTCTACGAGCAGTACTTC; CDR3 protein: CASSLALEVPFYEQYF
J gene: TRBJ2-3; clone size: many; V gene: TRBV24-1; D gene: -; CDR3 DNA: TGTGCCACCAGTGTAGCGGGCACAGATACGCAGTATTTT; CDR3 protein: CATSVAGTDTQYF
J gene: TRBJ2-5; clone size: many; V gene: TRBV4-1; D gene: TRBD1; CDR3 DNA: TGCGCCAGCAGCCAAGGACGGACAGGGACAGAGACCCAGTACTTC; CDR3 protein: CASSQGRTGTETQYF
J gene: TRBJ2-7; clone size: many; V gene: TRBV5-1; D gene: -; CDR3 DNA: TGCGCCAGCAGCTTGGGTGCGGGACTCTCCTACGAGCAGTACTTC; CDR3 protein: CASSLGAGLSYEQYF
J gene: TRBJ2-1; clone size: many; V gene: TRBV11-2; D gene: TRBD1; CDR3 DNA: TGTGCCAGCAGCTCCCTCGGTGGCAGGGGGTCCTACAATGAGCAGTTCTTC; CDR3 protein: CASSSLGGRGSYNEQFF
J gene: TRBJ1-2; clone size: many; V gene: TRBV9; D gene: -; CDR3 DNA: TGTGCCAGCAGCGGCCGCGGAACAGGCTCCTATGGCTACACCTTC; CDR3 protein: CASSGRGTGSYGYTF
J gene: TRBJ2-1; clone size: many; V gene: TRBV4-1; D gene: TRBD2; CDR3 DNA: TGCGACAGCGGGGGGGCGATTGAGCAGTTCTTC; CDR3 protein: CDSGGAIEQFF
J gene: TRBJ2-3; clone size: -; V gene: TRBV20-1; D gene: -; CDR3 DNA: TGCAGTGCTAGAGACGCTAGGTACACAGATACGCAGTATTTT; CDR3 protein: CSARDARYTDTQYF
J gene: TRBJ1-5; clone size: many; V gene: TRBV9; D gene: TRBD1; CDR3 DNA: TGTGCCAGCAGCGTAGGAGGGGGCGGCAATCAGCCCCAGCATTTT; CDR3 protein: CASSVGGGGNQPQHF
J gene: TRBJ2-1; clone size: many; V gene: TRBV20-1; D gene: TRBD2; CDR3 DNA: TGCAGTGCTCCCCCCCGAAGCGGGGGAGTCAATGAGCAGTTCTTC; CDR3 protein: CSAPPRSGGVNEQFF
J gene: TRBJ1-6; clone size: many; V gene: TRBV5-6; D gene: TRBD1; CDR3 DNA: TGTGCCAGCAGGGGACAGAGCTCCTATAATTCACCCCTCAACTTT; CDR3 protein: CASRGQSSYNSPLNF
J gene: TRBJ2-2; clone size: many; V gene: TRBV7-2; D gene: TRBD2; CDR3 DNA: TGTGCCAGCAGCTCGACTAGCGTGCTAACCGGGGAGCTGTTTTTT; CDR3 protein: CASSSTSVLTGELFF
J gene: TRBJ2-3; clone size: many; V gene: TRBV5-4; D gene: TRBD2; CDR3 DNA: TGTGCCAGCAGCTTGTGGCGGGGGGGCCGCACAGATACGCAGTATTTT; CDR3 protein: CASSLWRGGRTDTQYF
J gene: TRBJ2-1; clone size: -; V gene: TRBV20-1; D gene: TRBD2; CDR3 DNA: TGCAGTGCAACACTAGCGGGGGGGCATAATGAGCAGTTCTTC; CDR3 protein: CSATLAGGHNEQFF
J gene: TRBJ2-3; clone size: many; V gene: TRBV7-9; D gene: TRBD2; CDR3 DNA: TGTGCCAGCAGCTCCCCGGGCGGACTAGAGGATACGCAGTATTTT; CDR3 protein: CASSSPGGLEDTQYF
J gene: TRBJ2-1; clone size: many; V gene: TRBV5-4; D gene: -; CDR3 DNA: TGTGCCAGCAGCTTGGGTCTGGAGAGCTCCTACAATGAGCAGTTCTTC; CDR3 protein: CASSLGLESSYNEQFF
J gene: TRBJ2-3; clone size: many; V gene: TRBV20-1; D gene: -; CDR3 DNA: TGCAGTGCCTTTGGGGGCCCCCGTAGCACAGATACGCAGTATTTT; CDR3 protein: CSAFGGPRSTDTQYF
J gene: TRBJ2-2; clone size: many; V gene: TRBV5-1; D gene: TRBD2; CDR3 DNA: TGCGCCAGCAGCTTGCCCTCACTAGCGGGGACCGGGGAGCTGTTTTTT; CDR3 protein: CASSLPSLAGTGELFF
J gene: TRBJ1-2; clone size: many; V gene: TRBV20-1; D gene: -; CDR3 DNA: TGCAGTGCTAGCGTTACCAGGGGTGGCTACACCTTC; CDR3 protein: CSASVTRGGYTF
J gene: TRBJ2-1; clone size: many; V gene: TRBV25-1; D gene: -; CDR3 DNA: TGTGCCAGCAGTGAATGGGGGGCCGATGAGCAGTTCTTC; CDR3 protein: CASSEWGADEQFF
J gene: TRBJ1-2; clone size: many; V gene: TRBV29-1; D gene: TRBD1; CDR3 DNA: TGCAGCGTTGGCCCGGGACAGGGCGACTATGGCTACACCTTC; CDR3 protein: CSVGPGQGDYGYTF
J gene: TRBJ1-3; clone size: -; V gene: TRBV6-5; D gene: -; CDR3 DNA: TGTGCCAGCAGCCTCGGGGCAGTAGGTTGGAACACCATATATTTT; CDR3 protein: CASSLGAVGWNTIYF
J gene: TRBJ1-1; clone size: many; V gene: TRBV9; D gene: -; CDR3 DNA: TGTGCCAGCAGCGGAACTGGGAGGAACACTGAAGCTTTCTTT; CDR3 protein: CASSGTGRNTEAFF
J gene: TRBJ2-6; clone size: many; V gene: TRBV7-3; D gene: -; CDR3 DNA: TGTGCCAGCAGCTTACGCTCAGTTACCCTCTCTGGGGCCAACGTCCTGACTTTC; CDR3 protein: CASSLRSVTLSGANVLTF
J gene: TRBJ2-3; clone size: many; V gene: TRBV9; D gene: -; CDR3 DNA: TGTGCCAGCAGCGTAGCTGCAGATACGCAGTATTTT; CDR3 protein: CASSVAADTQYF
J gene: TRBJ2-1; clone size: many; V gene: TRBV5-5; D gene: -; CDR3 DNA: TGTGCCAGCAGCTTGGAGGAGAATGAGCAGTTCTTC; CDR3 protein: CASSLEENEQFF
J gene: TRBJ2-1; clone size: few; V gene: TRBV10-2; D gene: -; CDR3 DNA: TGCGCCAGCACCGTCGATTTGATCTACAATGAGCAGTTCTTC; CDR3 protein: CASTVDLIYNEQFF
J gene: TRBJ2-5; clone size: -; V gene: TRBV12-3/TRBV12-4; D gene: -; CDR3 DNA: TGTGCCAGCAGTTTACTGTCAGGGAAAGAGACCCAGTACTTC; CDR3 protein: CASSLLSGKETQYF
J gene: TRBJ2-1; clone size: many; V gene: TRBV7-9; D gene: -; CDR3 DNA: TGTGCCAGCAGCTCCCCGGTGGGTAGCTATAACAATGAGCAGTTCTTC; CDR3 protein: CASSSPVGSYNNEQFF
J gene: TRBJ2-3; clone size: many; V gene: TRBV7-2; D gene: TRBD2; CDR3 DNA: TGTGCCAGCAGCTTAGCCCTAGCGGGGGTCGCTAGCACAGATACGCAGTATTTT; CDR3 protein: CASSLALAGVASTDTQYF
J gene: TRBJ2-3; clone size: many; V gene: TRBV4-1; D gene: -; CDR3 DNA: TGCGCCAGCAGCCAAGTGGGGTACTCAGATACGCAGTATTTT; CDR3 protein: CASSQVGYSDTQYF
J gene: TRBJ2-7; clone size: many; V gene: TRBV7-2; D gene: TRBD1; CDR3 DNA: TGTGCCAGCAGTCCTAGGACAGGGGAGTACGAGCAGTACTTC; CDR3 protein: CASSPRTGEYEQYF
J gene: TRBJ2-7; clone size: many; V gene: TRBV29-1; D gene: -; CDR3 DNA: TGCAGCGTTGAAGAATCGAACAGGGTGGGCGAGCAGTACTTC; CDR3 protein: CSVEESNRVGEQYF
J gene: TRBJ2-1; clone size: many; V gene: TRBV12-3/TRBV12-4; D gene: TRBD2; CDR3 DNA: TGTGCCAGCAGTCCGACTAGCGGCCCAACCCAGCAGTTCTTC; CDR3 protein: CASSPTSGPTQQFF
J gene: TRBJ1-1; clone size: many; V gene: TRBV6-5; D gene: -; CDR3 DNA: TGTGCCAGCAGTTACGGATGGGGGATGAACACTGAAGCTTTCTTT; CDR3 protein: CASSYGWGMNTEAFF
J gene: TRBJ2-3; clone size: few; V gene: TRBV7-9; D gene: TRBD2; CDR3 DNA: TGTGCCAGCAGCTTAGTGGGGACTAGCCCGGATACGCAGTATTTT; CDR3 protein: CASSLVGTSPDTQYF
J gene: TRBJ2-1; clone size: many; V gene: TRBV6-6; D gene: TRBD2; CDR3 DNA: TGTGCCAGCAGACCTACTAGCGGGGGGGGTTCCTACAATGAGCAGTTCTTC; CDR3 protein: CASRPTSGGGSYNEQFF
J gene: TRBJ2-3; clone size: many; V gene: TRBV20-1; D gene: -; CDR3 DNA: TGCAGTGCCGCGGACCCGAGCACAGATACGCAGTATTTT; CDR3 protein: CSAADPSTDTQYF
J gene: TRBJ2-1; clone size: many; V gene: TRBV6-2/TRBV6-3; D gene: -; CDR3 DNA: TGTGCCAGCAGTCACGGGTGGGATGAGCAGTTCTTC; CDR3 protein: CASSHGWDEQFF
J gene: TRBJ1-3; clone size: many; V gene: TRBV6-5; D gene: TRBD1; CDR3 DNA: TGTGCCAGCAGAGGGGGCGCATTTGGAAACACCATATATTTT; CDR3 protein: CASRGGAFGNTIYF
J gene: TRBJ2-1; clone size: many; V gene: TRBV5-1; D gene: -; CDR3 DNA: TGCGCCAGCAGCGGCCAGACAGGAGACTCCTACAATGAGCAGTTCTTC; CDR3 protein: CASSGQTGDSYNEQFF
J gene: TRBJ2-3; clone size: many; V gene: TRBV5-1; D gene: TRBD2; CDR3 DNA: TGCGCCAGCGGGCTAGCGGGGGGGAAGATGAATACGCAGTATTTT; CDR3 protein: CASGLAGGKMNTQYF
J gene: TRBJ1-6; clone size: many; V gene: TRBV27; D gene: -; CDR3 DNA: TGTGCCAGCAGCCCAGGGTATTCACCCCTCCACTTT; CDR3 protein: CASSPGYSPLHF
J gene: TRBJ1-1; clone size: medium-sized; V gene: TRBV5-1; D gene: TRBD1; CDR3 DNA: TGCGCCAGCAGGCGGGACAGGGTTGCTGAAGCTTTCTTT; CDR3 protein: CASRRDRVAEAFF
J gene: TRBJ2-4; clone size: many; V gene: TRBV5-1; D gene: -; CDR3 DNA: TGCGCCAGCAGCTTGGAACAATCCAAAAACATTCAGTACTTC; CDR3 protein: CASSLEQSKNIQYF